The sequence of this T cell receptor (beta chain) was determined in a study of T cell responses to AZD1222 COVID-19 vaccine. Note on this clone: The same CDR3 also results from other DNA sequences found in this sample.

This CDR3 has 13 amino acids. V lost 5 bases to trimming and J lost 2 bases, with 9 bases between them. In germline, CDR1 is MNHEY, CDR2 SMNVEV (reference sequence). Only in-frame clones appear in the TCRdb table, and some are missing; sequencing was by immunoSEQ multiplex PCR. The table has 65,000 to 90,000 clones, roughly 90% seen once. The sample consisted of peripheral blood, taken on day 0 of AZD1222 vaccination. The receptor's source is an adult in good health. This sequence joins TRBV27 and TRBJ1-1; the D gene is possibly TRBD1 (5 bases). The CDR3: CASSPTGNTEAFF. The CDR3 bases are TGTGCCAGCAGTCCCACAGGAAACACTGAAGCTTTCTTT.